This TCR beta chain was identified in a study of beta chain features in type 1 diabetes. This clone was found a few times. V gave up 3 bases and J gave up 13 bases, with 16 bases separating them. This CDR3 region has 14 residues. Germline CDR1 is LNHDA and CDR2 is SQIVND (reference sequence). The whole isolated RNA underwent reverse transcription, so sequencing captured expressed TCRB transcripts. The protocol was immunoSEQ multiplex PCR, while the TCRdb copy is restricted to in-frame clones and leaves out a portion. The table lists 620,000 or so clones, 15% to 19% of them singletons. The chain links TRBV19 to TRBJ1-6; D is unclear. Sequences were obtained from naive CD4+ T cells from blood. The receptor comes from a young man in good health. The CDR3 DNA reads as TGTGCCAGTAGTATCGGACCGGGTCGGCAGCCCCTCCACTTT. Translated: CASSIGPGRQPLHF. The whole variable domain, filled in from reference TRBV19 and TRBJ1-6, reads DGGITQSPKYLFRKEGQNVTLSCEQNLNHDAMYWYRQDPGQGLRLIYYSQIVNDFQKGDIAEGYSVSREKKESFPLTVTSAQKNPTAFYLCASSIGPGRQPLHFGNGTRLTVT.